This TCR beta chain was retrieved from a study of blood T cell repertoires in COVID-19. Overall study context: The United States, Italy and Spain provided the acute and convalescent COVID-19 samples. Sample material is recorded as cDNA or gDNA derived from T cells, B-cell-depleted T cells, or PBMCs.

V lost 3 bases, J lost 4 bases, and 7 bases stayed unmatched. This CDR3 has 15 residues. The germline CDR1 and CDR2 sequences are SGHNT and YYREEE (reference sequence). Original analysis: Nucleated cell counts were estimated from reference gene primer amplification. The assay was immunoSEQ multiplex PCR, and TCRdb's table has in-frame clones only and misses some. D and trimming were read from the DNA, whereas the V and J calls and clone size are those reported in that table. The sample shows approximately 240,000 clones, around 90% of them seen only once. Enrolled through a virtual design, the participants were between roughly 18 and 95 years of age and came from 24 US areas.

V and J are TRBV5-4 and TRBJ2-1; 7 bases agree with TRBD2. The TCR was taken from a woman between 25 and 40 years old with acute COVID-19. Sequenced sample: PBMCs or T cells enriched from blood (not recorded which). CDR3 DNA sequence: TGTGCCAGCAGCTCACATGGCGGGGGTTACAATGAGCAGTTCTTC. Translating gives CASSSHGGGYNEQFF.